The 18 T cell receptor beta chains presented below share a single source sample, sequenced in a study of early T cells in non-severe SARS-CoV-2 infection. A single record per CDR3 protein comes from TCRdb applying MiXCR to the 5' RACE reads. Here the sample spans around 50,000 distinct CDR3 sequences, around an eighth being singletons. Specimen: whole blood. These receptors all stem from an adult who was a healthcare worker with PCR-confirmed SARS-CoV-2 infection or an uninfected control (not recorded which).

The J gene is TRBJ2-3, the V gene TRBV2; 7 bases line up with TRBD1. The germline gives CDR1 SNHLY, CDR2 FYNNEI. Germline trimming cut 3 bases from V and 2 bases from J; bases unmatched to any gene: 5. The CDR3 spans 15 residues. The CDR3 DNA sequence: TGTGCCAGCAGTGAGCCGACAGGGATCACAGATACGCAGTATTTT. It codes for CASSEPTGITDTQYF.

This clonotype has more than one count but fewer than ten. The CDR3 here is CASSSEVIAQQFF. CDR3 nucleotide sequence: TGTGCCAGCAGCTCAGAGGTGATAGCCCAGCAGTTCTTC. The genes are TRBV7-2 and TRBJ2-1; no reliable D call. CDR1 and CDR2 (germline): SGHTA, FQGNSA. This CDR3 has 13 amino acids. V lost 4 bases, J lost 11 bases, and 15 bases lay in between.

This clonotype has just a few counts. This chain uses TRBV3-1 with TRBJ1-2, with D possibly matching TRBD1 (6 bases). The CDR3 runs 15 residues. Between the trimmed V and J ends, which lost 4 bases and 5 bases, there was a span of 17 bases. Germline V gives CDR1 LGHDT, CDR2 YNNKEL (reference sequence). CDR3 DNA sequence: TGTGCCAGCAGCCCACGACCCCTGGACAGTTATGGCTACACCTTC. Translating gives CASSPRPLDSYGYTF.

Of note for this clonotype: Compared with germline, one end of the junction differs, possibly owing to a read error. CDR3 nucleotides: TGTGTCAGCAGCTTAGGAGATACGCAGTATTTT. This codes for CVSSLGDTQYF. The V call is TRBV7-9, the J call TRBJ2-3; D call uncertain. Germline CDR1 is SEHNR and CDR2 is FQNEAQ (reference sequence). CDR3 length: 11 residues.

This clonotype was observed many times. The chain employs TRBV28 and TRBJ1-2; weak D call: TRBD1 (6 bases). V was pared by 5 bases and J by 8 bases, with 18 bases between. The CDR3 is 14 amino acids. Germline CDR1 reads MDHEN; CDR2 reads SYDVKM. DNA of the CDR3: TGTGCCAGCAGTCAAAATCCAGGGGACGAGGGCTACACCTTC. Translated: CASSQNPGDEGYTF.

This clonotype was recorded only once. The rearrangement links TRBV20-1 to TRBJ2-1, with D possibly being TRBD2 (5 bases). The CDR3 runs to 11 residues. The V end was cut by 1 base, the J end by 11 bases, with 9 bases between. CDR1 is DFQATT, CDR2 SNEGSKA, per germline (reference sequence). The CDR3 loop is CSARGGSKQFF. Written as DNA, the CDR3 is TGCAGTGCTAGAGGAGGGTCAAAGCAGTTCTTC.

The V gene is TRBV6-6, the J gene TRBJ1-1; D is perhaps TRBD1 (6 bases). CDR3 size: 16 residues. Trimming removed 4 bases from V and 1 base from J, with 16 bases in between. From germline, CDR1 is MNHNY and CDR2 SVGAGI (reference sequence). CDR3 DNA sequence: TGTGCCAGCAGTTCTTTCTGGGGGCAAGAGAACACTGAAGCTTTCTTT. Translation: CASSSFWGQENTEAFF.

The gene calls are TRBV28 and TRBJ1-1, with a tentative D call TRBD1 (5 bases). With 3 bases removed from V and 10 bases from J, the gap between germline ends came to 12 bases. This CDR3 comprises 12 residues. The V gene's germline CDR1 is MDHEN and CDR2 SYDVKM. CDR3 sequence reads: CASSLVGAPAFF. The CDR3 coding sequence is TGTGCCAGCAGTTTGGTTGGGGCTCCAGCTTTCTTT. Combining the CDR3 with reference TRBV28 and TRBJ1-1 gives the whole variable domain DVKVTQSSRYLVKRTGEKVFLECVQDMDHENMFWYRQDPGLGLRLIYFSYDVKMKEKGDIPEGYSVSREKKERFSLILESASTNQTSMYLCASSLVGAPAFFGQGTRLTVV.

This clonotype has only a few counts. This chain uses TRBV5-6 with TRBJ2-3; the match to TRBD1 covers 12 bases. CDR1 SGHDT and CDR2 YYEEEE come from the germline V gene. The junction had 9 bases not matched to a gene; V was cut back by 0 bases and J by 1 base. The CDR3 sequence is 19 residues long. In DNA form, the CDR3 reads TGTGCCAGCAGCTTGGGCGCGGGACAGGGGGCGCTGGGCACAGATACGCAGTATTTT. The encoded protein is CASSLGAGQGALGTDTQYF.

This clonotype was counted at least ten times. This rearrangement joins TRBV28 to TRBJ2-3; no clear D. This CDR3 has 14 amino acids. Trimming took 5 bases from V and 2 from J, leaving 11 bases between them. The germline gives CDR1 MDHEN, CDR2 SYDVKM. The DNA for the CDR3 is TGTGCCAGCAGTCCCCTGACTTCCACAGATACGCAGTATTTT. Its translation: CASSPLTSTDTQYF.

This clonotype was seen ten or more times. The chain is built from TRBV10-1 and TRBJ2-5; 9 bases align to TRBD2. The length of the CDR3 is 14 residues. V shed 3 bases and J 8 bases; nucleotides not matched to a gene: 7. Per the germline V gene, CDR1 is WNHNN and CDR2 is SYGVQD (reference sequence). DNA for the CDR3: TGCGCCAGCAGTGAAAGCGGGAGGCCGGGTACCCAGTACTTC. Its translation: CASSESGRPGTQYF.

This clonotype was found many times. The chain combines TRBV12-3 or TRBV12-4 with TRBJ1-3; no definite D call. Trimming shortened V by 5 bases and J by 0 bases, and 5 bases separated the two germline ends. This CDR3 comprises 13 residues. The CDR3 is CASSPPSGNTIYF. As DNA, the CDR3 is TGTGCCAGCAGTCCCCCCTCTGGAAACACCATATATTTT.

There are a few counts of this clonotype. The rearrangement uses TRBV10-2 and TRBJ2-1; 8 bases fit TRBD2. The CDR3 is 14 amino acids. The V gene's germline CDR1 is WSHSY and CDR2 SAAADI. V was pared by 7 bases and J by 7 bases, with 9 bases of the junction left unmatched. The CDR3 nucleotides are TGCGCCAGCACAGACGGGACTAGAGAGAATGAGCAGTTCTTC. It encodes CASTDGTRENEQFF.

This clonotype was seen a handful of times. The V call is TRBV10-2, the J call TRBJ2-3; D may be TRBD2 (6 bases). CDR1 is WSHSY and CDR2 is SAAADI in the germline V gene. V was shortened by 3 bases and J by 0 bases, with 13 bases between the two germline ends. CDR3 length: 16 amino acids. The CDR3 nucleotides read TGCGCCAGCAGTGAAGCTCCGGAGGGTAGCACAGATACGCAGTATTTT. Translated: CASSEAPEGSTDTQYF.

The sample holds many counts of this clonotype. This chain joins TRBV6-6 and TRBJ2-2; 7 positions agree with TRBD2. CDR3 length: 17 amino acids. Germline assignment: CDR1 MNHNY and CDR2 SVGAGI (reference sequence). Trimming took 0 bases from V and 0 from J; bases not matched to a gene: 4. The chain's CDR3 is CASSYSTGGANTGELFF. CDR3 in DNA: TGTGCCAGCAGTTACTCGACGGGGGGAGCGAACACCGGGGAGCTGTTTTTT.

Concerning this clonotype: Just one base apart from a much larger clone, this may be a read error. The rearrangement joins TRBV13 to TRBJ2-1, with 14 bases aligning to TRBD2. V lost 5 bases, J lost 7 bases, and 10 bases stayed unmatched. Germline-derived CDR1 and CDR2 are PRHDT and FYEKMQ (reference sequence). This CDR3 region has 17 residues. CDR3 DNA sequence: TGTGCCAGCAGCCCCAGACTAGCGGGAGGGCCGGGGAATGAGCAGTTCTTC. It translates to CASSPRLAGGPGNEQFF.

This clonotype was seen repeatedly, ten times or more. The genes are TRBV20-1 and TRBJ1-5; 8 nucleotides match TRBD1. V shed 3 bases, J shed 7 bases, and the junction held 11 bases outside the gene matches. The germline gives CDR1 DFQATT, CDR2 SNEGSKA (reference sequence). The CDR3 consists of 15 residues. The CDR3 here is CSASEVTGGSQPQHF. In DNA, the CDR3 is TGCAGTGCTAGTGAAGTAACAGGGGGATCGCAGCCCCAGCATTTT.

The chain is built from TRBV6-1 and TRBJ2-7, with 7 bases aligning to TRBD1. CDR3 size: 15 residues. Germline trimming cut 7 bases from V and 2 bases from J; bases unmatched to any gene: 11. Germline assignment: CDR1 MNHNS and CDR2 SASEGT. The DNA for the CDR3 is TGTGCCAGCATGAGATCCCACAGGGGCCCCTACGAGCAGTACTTC. Residues: CASMRSHRGPYEQYF.